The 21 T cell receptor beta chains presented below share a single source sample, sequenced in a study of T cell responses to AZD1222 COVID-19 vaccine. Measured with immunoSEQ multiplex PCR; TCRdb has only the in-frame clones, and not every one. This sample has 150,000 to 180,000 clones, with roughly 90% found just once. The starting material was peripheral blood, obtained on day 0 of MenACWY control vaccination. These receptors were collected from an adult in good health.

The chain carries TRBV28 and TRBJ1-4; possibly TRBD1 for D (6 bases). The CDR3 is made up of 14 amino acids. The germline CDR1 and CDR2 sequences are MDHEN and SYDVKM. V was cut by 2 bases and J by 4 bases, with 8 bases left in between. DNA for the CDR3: TGTGCCAGCAGTTTAGCCAGGGGTAATGAAAAACTGTTTTTT. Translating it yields CASSLARGNEKLFF.

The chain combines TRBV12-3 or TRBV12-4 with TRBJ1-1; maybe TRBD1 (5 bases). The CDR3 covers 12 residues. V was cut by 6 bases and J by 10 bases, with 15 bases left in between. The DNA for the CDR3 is TGTGCCAGCAGGTCGGACCGCGGGGGAGCTTTCTTT. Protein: CASRSDRGGAFF.

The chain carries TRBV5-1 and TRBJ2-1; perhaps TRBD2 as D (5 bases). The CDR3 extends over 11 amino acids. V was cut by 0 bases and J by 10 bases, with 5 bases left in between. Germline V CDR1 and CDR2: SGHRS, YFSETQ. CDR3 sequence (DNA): TGCGCCAGCAGCTTGGGACTAGAGCAGTTCTTC. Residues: CASSLGLEQFF.

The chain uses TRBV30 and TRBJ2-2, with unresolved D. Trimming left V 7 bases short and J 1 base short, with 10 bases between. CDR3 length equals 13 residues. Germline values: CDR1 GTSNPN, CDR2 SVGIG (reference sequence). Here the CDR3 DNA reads TGTGCCTTCCAGACGGGGAACACCGGGGAGCTGTTTTTT. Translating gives CAFQTGNTGELFF.

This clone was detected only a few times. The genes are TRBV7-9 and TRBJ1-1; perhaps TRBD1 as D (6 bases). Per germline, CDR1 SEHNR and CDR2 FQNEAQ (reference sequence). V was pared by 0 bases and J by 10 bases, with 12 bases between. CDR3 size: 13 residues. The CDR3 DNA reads TGTGCCAGCAGCTTAGCGAGGGCAGGGGTAGCTTTCTTT. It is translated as CASSLARAGVAFF.

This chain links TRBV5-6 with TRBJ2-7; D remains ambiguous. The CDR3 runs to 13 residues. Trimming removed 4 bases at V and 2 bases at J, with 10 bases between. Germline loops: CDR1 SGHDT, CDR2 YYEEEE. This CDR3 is CASSLVDTYEQYF. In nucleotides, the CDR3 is TGTGCCAGCAGCCTGGTAGACACCTACGAGCAGTACTTC. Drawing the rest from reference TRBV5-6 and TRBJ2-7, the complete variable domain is DAGVTQSPTHLIKTRGQQVTLRCSPKSGHDTVSWYQQALGQGPQFIFQYYEEEERQRGNFPDRFSGHQFPNYSSELNVNALLLGDSALYLCASSLVDTYEQYFGPGTRLTVT.

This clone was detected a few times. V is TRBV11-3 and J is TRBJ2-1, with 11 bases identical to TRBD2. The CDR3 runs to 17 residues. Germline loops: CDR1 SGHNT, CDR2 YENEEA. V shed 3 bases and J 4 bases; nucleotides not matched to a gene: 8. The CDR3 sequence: CASSFRRASGGYNEQFF. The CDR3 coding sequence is TGTGCCAGCAGCTTTCGACGCGCTAGCGGGGGGTACAATGAGCAGTTCTTC.

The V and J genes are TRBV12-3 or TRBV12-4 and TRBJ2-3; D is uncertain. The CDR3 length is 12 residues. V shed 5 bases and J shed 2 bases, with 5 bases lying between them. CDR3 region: CASSLVTDTQYF. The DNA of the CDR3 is TGTGCCAGCAGTCTTGTCACAGATACGCAGTATTTT.

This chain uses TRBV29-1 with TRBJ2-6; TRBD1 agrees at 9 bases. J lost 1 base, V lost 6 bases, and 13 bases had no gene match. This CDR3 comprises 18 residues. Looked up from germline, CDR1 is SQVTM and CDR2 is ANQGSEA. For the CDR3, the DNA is TGCAGCGTGATTTGGCCGGGACAGGGAGTGTCTGGGGCCAACGTCCTGACTTTC. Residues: CSVIWPGQGVSGANVLTF.

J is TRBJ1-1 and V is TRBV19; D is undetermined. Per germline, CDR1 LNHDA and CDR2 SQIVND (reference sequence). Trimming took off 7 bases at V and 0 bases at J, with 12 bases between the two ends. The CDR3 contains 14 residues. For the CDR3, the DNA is TGTGCCAGTACCCCTTTTAACATGAACACTGAAGCTTTCTTT. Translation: CASTPFNMNTEAFF. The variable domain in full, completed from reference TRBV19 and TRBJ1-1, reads DGGITQSPKYLFRKEGQNVTLSCEQNLNHDAMYWYRQDPGQGLRLIYYSQIVNDFQKGDIAEGYSVSREKKESFPLTVTSAQKNPTAFYLCASTPFNMNTEAFFGQGTRLTVV.

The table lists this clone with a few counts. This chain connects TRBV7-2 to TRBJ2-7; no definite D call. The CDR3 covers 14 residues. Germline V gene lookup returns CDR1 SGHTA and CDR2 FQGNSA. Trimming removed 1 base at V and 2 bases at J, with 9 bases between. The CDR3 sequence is CASSLGVGAYEQYV. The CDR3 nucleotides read TGTGCCAGCAGCTTAGGTGTCGGAGCCTACGAGCAGTACGTC.

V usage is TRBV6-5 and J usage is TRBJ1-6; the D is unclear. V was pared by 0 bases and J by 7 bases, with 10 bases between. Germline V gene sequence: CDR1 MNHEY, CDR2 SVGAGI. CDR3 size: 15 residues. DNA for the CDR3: TGTGCCAGCAGTTACTCGGGGTCTGGAAATTCACCCCTCCACTTT. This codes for CASSYSGSGNSPLHF.

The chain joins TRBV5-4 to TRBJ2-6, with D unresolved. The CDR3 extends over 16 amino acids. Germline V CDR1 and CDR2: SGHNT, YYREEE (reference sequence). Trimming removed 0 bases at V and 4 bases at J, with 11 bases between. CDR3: CASSLVSASGANVLTF. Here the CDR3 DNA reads TGTGCCAGCAGCTTGGTTTCGGCGTCGGGGGCCAACGTCCTGACTTTC.

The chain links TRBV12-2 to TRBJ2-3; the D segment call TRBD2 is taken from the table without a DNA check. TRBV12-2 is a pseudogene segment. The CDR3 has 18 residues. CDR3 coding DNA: TGTGCAAGTCGCTTTCCTGGGACTAGCGGGGGAAGCACAGATACGCAGTATTTT. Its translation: CASRFPGTSGGSTDTQYF.

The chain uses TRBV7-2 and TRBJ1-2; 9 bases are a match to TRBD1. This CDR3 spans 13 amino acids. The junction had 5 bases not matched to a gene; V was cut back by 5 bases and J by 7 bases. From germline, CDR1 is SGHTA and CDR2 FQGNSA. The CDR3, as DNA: TGTGCCAGCAGCCCACGGGACAGGGCTGGCTACACCTTC. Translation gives CASSPRDRAGYTF. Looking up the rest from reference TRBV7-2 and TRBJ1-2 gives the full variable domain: GAGVSQSPSNKVTEKGKDVELRCDPISGHTALYWYRQSLGQGLEFLIYFQGNSAPDKSGLPSDRFSAERTGGSVSTLTIQRTQQEDSAVYLCASSPRDRAGYTFGSGTRLTVV.

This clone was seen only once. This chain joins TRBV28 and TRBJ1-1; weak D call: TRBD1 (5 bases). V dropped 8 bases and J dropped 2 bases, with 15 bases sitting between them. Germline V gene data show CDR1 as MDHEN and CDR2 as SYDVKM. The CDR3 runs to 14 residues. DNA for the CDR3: TGTGCCAGCGGACACGGGGCTAGTAACACTGAAGCTTTCTTT. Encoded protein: CASGHGASNTEAFF.

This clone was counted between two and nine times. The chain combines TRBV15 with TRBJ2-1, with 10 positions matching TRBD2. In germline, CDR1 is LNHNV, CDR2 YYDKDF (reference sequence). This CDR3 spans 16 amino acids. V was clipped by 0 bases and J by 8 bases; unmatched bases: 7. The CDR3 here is CATSRDGLAGAHEQFF. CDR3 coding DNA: TGTGCCACCAGCAGAGATGGGCTAGCGGGAGCCCATGAGCAGTTCTTC.

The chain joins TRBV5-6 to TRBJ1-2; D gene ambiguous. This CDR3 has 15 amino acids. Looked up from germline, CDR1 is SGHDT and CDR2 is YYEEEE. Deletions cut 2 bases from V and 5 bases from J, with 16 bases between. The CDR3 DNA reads TGTGCCAGCAGCTTAGGACCGTCGAACGATTATGGCTACACCTTC. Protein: CASSLGPSNDYGYTF.

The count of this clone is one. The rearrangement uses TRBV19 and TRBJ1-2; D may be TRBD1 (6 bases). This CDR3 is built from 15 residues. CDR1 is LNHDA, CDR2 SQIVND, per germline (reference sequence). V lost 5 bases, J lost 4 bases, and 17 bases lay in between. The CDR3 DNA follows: TGTGCCAGTAGTGCCCGAAGGGACACCTTCTATGGCTACACCTTC. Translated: CASSARRDTFYGYTF.

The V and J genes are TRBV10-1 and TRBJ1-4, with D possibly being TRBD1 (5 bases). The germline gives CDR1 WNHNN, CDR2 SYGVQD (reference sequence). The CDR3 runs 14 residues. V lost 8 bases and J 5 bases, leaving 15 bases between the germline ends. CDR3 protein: CASGLGGGNEKLFF. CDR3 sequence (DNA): TGCGCCAGCGGCCTTGGGGGGGGAAATGAAAAACTGTTTTTT.

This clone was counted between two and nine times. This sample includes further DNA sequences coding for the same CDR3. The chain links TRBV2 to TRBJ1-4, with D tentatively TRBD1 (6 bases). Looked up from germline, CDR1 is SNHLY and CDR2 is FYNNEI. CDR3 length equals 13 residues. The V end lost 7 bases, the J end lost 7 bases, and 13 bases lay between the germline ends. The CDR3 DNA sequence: TGTGCCAGCACCCCGGGGGCTGTTGAAAAACTGTTTTTT. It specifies CASTPGAVEKLFF.